This passage covers 23 T cell receptor beta chains from one sample sequenced in a study of blood T cell repertoires in COVID-19. This table comes from immunoSEQ multiplex PCR, and its TCRdb copy is limited to in-frame clones, with some not included. The sample has 250,000 to 350,000 clones, around 82% seen once. The sample was peripheral blood. The receptors derive from a human donor with COVID-19, enrolled during active disease. The donor label of this sample is uncertain.

This chain links TRBV19 with TRBJ2-3; 8 bases align to TRBD2. Trimming took 3 bases from V and 6 from J; bases not matched to a gene: 11. The CDR3 sequence is 16 residues long. In germline, CDR1 is LNHDA, CDR2 SQIVND (reference sequence). The CDR3 sequence is CASSITGGTPRDTQYF. CDR3 nucleotide sequence: TGTGCCAGTAGTATTACGGGGGGGACCCCGCGGGATACGCAGTATTTT.

The chain combines TRBV5-1 with TRBJ1-6; the D is unclear. This CDR3 has 16 amino acids. CDR1 is SGHRS, CDR2 YFSETQ, per germline. V was pared by 0 bases and J by 0 bases, with 7 bases between. CDR3 nucleotide sequence: TGCGCCAGCAGCTTGGAAGGGAGCTCCTATAATTCACCCCTCCACTTT. This sequence encodes CASSLEGSSYNSPLHF.

This chain uses TRBV9 with TRBJ2-2, with 9 nucleotides matching TRBD1. The V segment lost 3 bases and the J segment 6 bases; nucleotides outside the gene matches: 12. The CDR3 has 17 residues. The V gene's germline CDR1 is SGDLS and CDR2 YYNGEE. The CDR3 here is CASSGGQGRIAPGELFF. Written as DNA, the CDR3 is TGTGCCAGCAGCGGAGGACAGGGGAGGATCGCCCCCGGGGAGCTGTTTTTT.

This chain uses TRBV19 with TRBJ1-6; D gene ambiguous. V lost 7 bases and J lost 5, with 12 bases in between. The CDR3 contains 14 residues. CDR1 and CDR2 from the germline V gene are LNHDA and SQIVND (reference sequence). The chain's CDR3 is CASTLRANNSPLHF. The CDR3 region has the DNA TGTGCCAGTACCCTGAGAGCTAATAATTCACCCCTCCACTTT. Filled out from reference TRBV19 and TRBJ1-6, the complete variable domain reads DGGITQSPKYLFRKEGQNVTLSCEQNLNHDAMYWYRQDPGQGLRLIYYSQIVNDFQKGDIAEGYSVSREKKESFPLTVTSAQKNPTAFYLCASTLRANNSPLHFGNGTRLTVT.

This clone showed up just once. This sequence joins TRBV10-2 and TRBJ1-3, with D possibly matching TRBD1 (5 bases). The CDR3 extends over 14 amino acids. The ends were cut back, 2 bases at V and 4 bases at J, with 9 bases in the middle. Looked up from germline, CDR1 is WSHSY and CDR2 is SAAADI. As DNA, the CDR3 is TGCGCCAGCAGTGAGCCAGGGCCGGGAAACACCATATATTTT. It yields the protein CASSEPGPGNTIYF.

The chain couples TRBV24-1 to TRBJ1-1; D may be TRBD1 (5 bases). CDR3 length equals 12 residues. CDR1 and CDR2 (germline): KGHDR, SFDVKD. Trimming stripped 10 bases from V and 3 bases from J, with 11 bases between. The CDR3 DNA sequence: TGTGCCACAGCAGTAGGGGACACTGAAGCTTTCTTT. Translation gives CATAVGDTEAFF.

The chain joins TRBV6-6 to TRBJ1-1; tentatively, D is TRBD1 (5 bases). The V end lost 4 bases, the J end lost 2 bases, and 8 bases lay between the germline ends. The CDR3 is 13 amino acids. Germline CDR1 MNHNY, CDR2 SVGAGI (reference sequence). The CDR3 here is CASSSRENTEAFF. The CDR3 nucleotides read TGTGCCAGCAGTTCCAGGGAAAACACTGAAGCTTTCTTT.

This sequence joins TRBV28 and TRBJ1-4, with D unclear. The V gene's germline CDR1 is MDHEN and CDR2 SYDVKM. This CDR3 region has 12 residues. The ends were cut back, 7 bases at V and 2 bases at J, with 5 bases in the middle. The chain's CDR3 is CASTGTNEKLFF. The CDR3 bases are TGTGCCAGCACCGGGACTAATGAAAAACTGTTTTTT. Full variable domain (missing parts from reference TRBV28 and TRBJ1-4): DVKVTQSSRYLVKRTGEKVFLECVQDMDHENMFWYRQDPGLGLRLIYFSYDVKMKEKGDIPEGYSVSREKKERFSLILESASTNQTSMYLCASTGTNEKLFFGSGTQLSVL.

V is TRBV21-1 and J is TRBJ2-7; the D call of TRBD2 is as the table states it, not checked on the DNA. TRBV21-1 is termed a pseudogene. This CDR3 has 16 residues. The DNA of the CDR3 is TGTGCCAGCAGCAAAAGGGTGGGAGGGGGAGGATACGAGCAGTACTTC. Protein product: CASSKRVGGGGYEQYF.

The rearrangement joins TRBV2 to TRBJ1-5, with a possible D match to TRBD1 (6 bases). This CDR3 contains 14 residues. V lost 6 bases and J 2 bases, leaving 11 bases between the germline ends. Looked up from germline, CDR1 is SNHLY and CDR2 is FYNNEI. The CDR3 DNA reads as TGTGCCAGCAGACAAGGGGGAGGCAATCAGCCCCAGCATTTT. It codes for CASRQGGGNQPQHF. Together with reference TRBV2 and TRBJ1-5, the CDR3 gives the full variable domain: EPEVTQTPSHQVTQMGQEVILRCVPISNHLYFYWYRQILGQKVEFLVSFYNNEISEKSEIFDDQFSVERPDGSNFTLKIRSTKLEDSAMYFCASRQGGGNQPQHFGDGTRLSIL.

Note on this clone: This same CDR3 is encoded by further DNA sequences in the sample. V and J are TRBV12-3 or TRBV12-4 and TRBJ1-1; possible D gene TRBD1, 6 bases. The CDR3 consists of 13 residues. V lost 4 bases and J lost 1, with 7 bases in between. This CDR3 reads CASSWTENTEAFF. DNA of the CDR3: TGTGCCAGCAGTTGGACAGAGAACACTGAAGCTTTCTTT.

This chain joins TRBV6-5 and TRBJ1-2; the match to TRBD1 covers 7 bases. Germline V CDR1 and CDR2: MNHEY, SVGAGI. The CDR3 length is 13 residues. The V segment lost 6 bases and the J segment 4 bases; nucleotides outside the gene matches: 5. The CDR3 nucleotides read TGTGCCAGCAGCACGACAGGGACCTATGGCTACACCTTC. It codes for CASSTTGTYGYTF.

The rearrangement links TRBV12-3 or TRBV12-4 to TRBJ1-2; TRBD1 matches 7 bases. The CDR3 sequence is 13 residues long. V lost 4 bases, J lost 4 bases, and 3 bases stayed unmatched. CDR3: CASSSTGVYGYTF. DNA for the CDR3: TGTGCCAGCAGTTCTACAGGGGTCTATGGCTACACCTTC.

This clone was found once. The chain carries TRBV11-3 and TRBJ2-5; 8 nucleotides line up with TRBD2. CDR1 and CDR2 (germline): SGHNT, YENEEA. V was pared by 6 bases and J by 4 bases, with 4 bases of the junction left unmatched. The CDR3 extends over 13 amino acids. The CDR3 protein is CASSPAGGETQYF. For the CDR3, the DNA is TGTGCCAGCAGTCCGGCGGGGGGAGAGACCCAGTACTTC.

The J gene is TRBJ2-2, the V gene TRBV11-2, with a tentative D call TRBD1 (6 bases). Germline V CDR1 and CDR2: SGHAT, FQNNGV. This CDR3 contains 15 residues. V was trimmed by 5 bases and J by 3 bases, leaving 13 bases between them. The CDR3 spells CASSRRRTDTGELFF. The CDR3, as DNA: TGTGCCAGCAGCCGAAGAAGGACAGACACCGGGGAGCTGTTTTTT.

This rearrangement joins TRBV29-1 to TRBJ1-1; D may be TRBD1 (6 bases). The CDR3 is made up of 14 amino acids. With 5 bases removed from V and 1 base from J, the gap between germline ends came to 14 bases. The germline CDR1 and CDR2 sequences are SQVTM and ANQGSEA. Here the CDR3 reads CSVLNPTGNTEAFF. CDR3 DNA sequence: TGCAGCGTTCTTAACCCGACAGGGAACACTGAAGCTTTCTTT.

The genes are TRBV6-4 and TRBJ1-5; D is ambiguous. The CDR3 covers 14 residues. The ends were cut back, 5 bases at V and 4 bases at J, with 12 bases in the middle. The germline V gene has CDR1 MRHNA and CDR2 SNTAGT. DNA of the CDR3: TGTGCCAGCAGTCCGGGAGGGTTTAATCAGCCCCAGCATTTT. Protein: CASSPGGFNQPQHF.

J is TRBJ1-5 and V is TRBV5-1, with 7 bases that match TRBD1. Germline V gene data show CDR1 as SGHRS and CDR2 as YFSETQ. J lost 7 bases, V lost 0 bases, and 4 bases had no gene match. CDR3 length equals 14 residues. The CDR3 sequence is CASSLVTGEQPQHF. CDR3 sequence (DNA): TGCGCCAGCAGCTTGGTAACAGGGGAGCAGCCCCAGCATTTT.

CDR3 residues: CASSDQPPGLARGNEQFF. The CDR3 DNA sequence: TGTGCCAGCAGCGATCAACCTCCGGGACTAGCACGGGGAAATGAGCAGTTCTTC. V and J are TRBV9 and TRBJ2-1, with 9 bases fitting TRBD2. Germline loops: CDR1 SGDLS, CDR2 YYNGEE. The ends lost 3 bases at V and 7 bases at J; junction bases unmatched: 17. This CDR3 is 18 amino acids long.

V usage is TRBV5-1 and J usage is TRBJ1-1; perhaps TRBD1 as D (6 bases). The CDR3 is 15 amino acids. Trimming took 0 bases from V and 2 from J, leaving 11 bases between them. Germline CDR1 is SGHRS and CDR2 is YFSETQ. The CDR3 DNA follows: TGCGCCAGCAGCTTGGAGGCAGGGGATAACACTGAAGCTTTCTTT. It translates to CASSLEAGDNTEAFF.

The chain employs TRBV30 and TRBJ1-4; no clear D gene. V lost 1 base and J lost 13, with 10 bases in between. Germline V gene lookup returns CDR1 GTSNPN and CDR2 SVGIG (reference sequence). The CDR3 is 11 amino acids. The chain's CDR3 is CAWSESGRLFF. DNA for the CDR3: TGTGCCTGGAGTGAATCGGGTAGACTGTTTTTT.

This chain uses TRBV5-6 with TRBJ2-1, with 15 nucleotides matching TRBD2. The CDR3 has 17 residues. CDR1 is SGHDT, CDR2 YYEEEE, per germline. Germline trimming cut 1 base from V and 7 bases from J; bases unmatched to any gene: 6. CDR3 region: CASSLWGLAGGRNEQFF. In DNA form, the CDR3 reads TGTGCCAGCAGCTTGTGGGGACTAGCGGGAGGAAGGAATGAGCAGTTCTTC.

The CDR3 nucleotides are TGTGCCACCAGTGATCCGGGACACTCCGGCACAGATACGCAGTATTTT. As protein: CATSDPGHSGTDTQYF. V gene TRBV24-1 combines with J gene TRBJ2-3; D may be TRBD1 (6 bases). This CDR3 region has 16 residues. The germline V gene encodes CDR1 KGHDR and CDR2 SFDVKD. V was shortened by 3 bases and J by 1 base, with 13 bases between the two germline ends.